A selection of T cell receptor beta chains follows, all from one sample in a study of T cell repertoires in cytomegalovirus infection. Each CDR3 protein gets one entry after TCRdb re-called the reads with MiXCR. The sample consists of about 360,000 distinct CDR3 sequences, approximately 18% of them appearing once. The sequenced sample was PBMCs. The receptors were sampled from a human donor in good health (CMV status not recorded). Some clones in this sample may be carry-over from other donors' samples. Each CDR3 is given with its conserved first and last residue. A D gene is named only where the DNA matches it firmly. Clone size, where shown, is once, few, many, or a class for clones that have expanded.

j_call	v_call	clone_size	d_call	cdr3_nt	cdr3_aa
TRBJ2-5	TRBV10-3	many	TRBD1	TGTGCCATCAGTGGGGAGACAGGGCGGGAGACCCAGTACTTC	CAISGETGRETQYF
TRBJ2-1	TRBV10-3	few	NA	TGTGCCATCAGTGAGTCGGCAGCAATTGTTGAGCAGTTCTTC	CAISESAAIVEQFF
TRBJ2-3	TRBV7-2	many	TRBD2	TGTGCCAGCAGCTCCAGGACTAGCAGTAGCACAGATACGCAGTATTTT	CASSSRTSSSTDTQYF
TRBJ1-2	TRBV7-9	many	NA	TGTGCCAGCAGCTTAGTAGGCGGCAAAGCTAACTATGGCTACACCTTC	CASSLVGGKANYGYTF
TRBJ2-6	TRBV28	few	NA	TGTGCCAGCAGATCAGCTGGGGCCAACGTCCTGACTTTC	CASRSAGANVLTF
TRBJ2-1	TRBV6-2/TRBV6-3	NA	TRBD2	TGTGCCAGCAGCACCGGGACTACAAGTTACAATGAGCAGTTCTTC	CASSTGTTSYNEQFF
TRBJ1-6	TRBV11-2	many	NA	TGTGCCAGCAGCTTACGTTCTGGTGGTCGCGGCTCCTATAATTCACCCCTCCACTTT	CASSLRSGGRGSYNSPLHF
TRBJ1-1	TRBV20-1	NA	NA	TGCAGTGTGCGCGCGGGAATGAACACTGAAGCTTTCTTT	CSVRAGMNTEAFF
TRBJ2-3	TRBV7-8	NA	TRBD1	TGTGCCAGCAGCTCCAACCTAAGACAGGGTGGGGGCACAGATACGCAGTATTTT	CASSSNLRQGGGTDTQYF
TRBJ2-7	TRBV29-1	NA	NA	TGCAGCGTAATTCTAAACGGAGGAGGCGAGCAGTACTTC	CSVILNGGGEQYF
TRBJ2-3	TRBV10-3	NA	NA	TGTGCCATCAGCGGTGGACGAACAGATACGCAGTATTTT	CAISGGRTDTQYF